The table lists the clone carrying this TCR beta chain with many counts. These data are taken from a study of T-cell memory formation after mild COVID-19. Germline V gene lookup returns CDR1 MNHEY and CDR2 SVGEGT. CDR3 length: 15 amino acids. The V segment lost 4 bases and the J segment 5 bases; nucleotides outside the gene matches: 7. TCRdb processed the 5' RACE reads anew with MiXCR; each CDR3 protein has one entry. The table has 34,000 or so distinct CDR3 sequences, approximately 7.7% seen once. This TCR was recovered from a man between 18 and 29 years old who had mild COVID-19 (a few samples of this study predate the infection). Cell type and time point are not known. V is TRBV6-2 or TRBV6-3 and J is TRBJ2-3; 9 bases are shared with TRBD2. Source material: PBMCs or a T cell subset sorted from them (not recorded which). CDR3: CASSWGLAGGDTQYF. CDR3 DNA: TGTGCCAGCAGTTGGGGACTAGCCGGAGGAGATACGCAGTATTTT.